These 17 T cell receptor beta chains came from one sample sequenced in a study of T-cell reconstitution after alpha-beta-depleted transplantation in children. This sample's TCRbeta library carried unique molecular identifier barcodes. MiXCR was run by TCRdb on the PCR reads, yielding one entry per CDR3 protein. This sample yields hundreds of thousands of distinct CDR3 sequences, of which 12% are seen a single time; about 2.6% belongs to the top ten. The sample was PBMCs from the stem cell graft donor, taken from the stem cell graft. The receptor set was obtained from a human donor who donated a stem cell graft to a child with acute lymphoblastic leukemia.

Ten or more counts support this clonotype. This chain links TRBV20-1 with TRBJ2-3; D not certain. V gave up 3 bases and J gave up 2 bases, with 9 bases separating them. CDR1 and CDR2 (germline): DFQATT, SNEGSKA (reference sequence). The CDR3 is 13 amino acids. CDR3 region: CSARITVTDTQYF. CDR3 DNA: TGCAGTGCTAGGATCACGGTCACAGATACGCAGTATTTT.

This clonotype has at least ten counts. V and J are TRBV6-6 and TRBJ2-7; D unclear. V gave up 6 bases and J gave up 0 bases, with 9 bases separating them. This CDR3 has 13 amino acids. Germline CDR1 is MNHNY and CDR2 is SVGAGI (reference sequence). CDR3 sequence (DNA): TGTGCCAGCAGGAACCTAAACTCCTACGAGCAGTACTTC. Protein: CASRNLNSYEQYF.

The genes are TRBV4-3 and TRBJ2-3; D gene unclear. The V gene lost 2 bases and the J gene lost 1 base, with 7 bases spanning the gap. The CDR3 has 14 residues. Germline CDR1 and CDR2: LGHNA and YSLEER. Here the CDR3 reads CASSQNTRTDTQYF. The CDR3 DNA reads TGCGCCAGCAGCCAAAACACCCGCACAGATACGCAGTATTTT.

There are a few counts of this clonotype. This chain joins TRBV6-6 and TRBJ1-1; the D is unclear. Germline loops: CDR1 MNHNY, CDR2 SVGAGI (reference sequence). The CDR3 loop spans 11 amino acids. V gave up 10 bases and J gave up 0 bases, with 6 bases separating them. CDR3 nucleotide sequence: TGTGCCACGGAGCTGAACACTGAAGCTTTCTTT. This translates into CATELNTEAFF.

Ten or more counts support this clonotype. The chain joins TRBV6-6 to TRBJ1-1; weak D call: TRBD1 (5 bases). The CDR3 sequence is 12 residues long. Germline assignment: CDR1 MNHNY and CDR2 SVGAGI (reference sequence). The ends were cut back, 5 bases at V and 7 bases at J, with 11 bases in the middle. The CDR3 sequence: CASSNGGGEAFF. CDR3 in DNA: TGTGCCAGCAGTAACGGGGGAGGTGAAGCTTTCTTT.

This clonotype was observed at least ten times. The CDR3 nucleotides read TGCGCCAGCAGCCAGCCCCTCGCGGCCAATGAGCAGTTCTTC. Amino acids: CASSQPLAANEQFF. The V and J genes are TRBV5-1 and TRBJ2-1; D gene uncertain. Germline loops: CDR1 SGHRS, CDR2 YFSETQ. The CDR3 sequence is 14 residues long. The ends were cut back, 4 bases at V and 6 bases at J, with 14 bases in the middle.

This clonotype was detected many times. The V gene is TRBV28, the J gene TRBJ1-2; TRBD1 is a possible D gene (5 bases). There are 14 residues in the CDR3. Germline CDR1 MDHEN, CDR2 SYDVKM. The V gene lost 4 bases and the J gene lost 7 bases, with 16 bases spanning the gap. The CDR3 sequence is CASSSRGGVGGYTF. DNA for the CDR3: TGTGCCAGCAGTTCCCGGGGCGGGGTCGGTGGCTACACCTTC.

This clonotype showed up many times. The chain couples TRBV7-9 to TRBJ2-7; 7 nucleotides agree with TRBD1. CDR3 length: 14 residues. The V gene's germline CDR1 is SEHNR and CDR2 FQNEAQ (reference sequence). J gave up 7 bases and V 5 bases, and 11 bases lay outside the gene matches. CDR3 sequence: CASSPAGGRWEQYF. The DNA of the CDR3 is TGTGCCAGCAGCCCCGCAGGGGGTCGGTGGGAGCAGTACTTC.

The chain employs TRBV6-1 and TRBJ1-5, with 8 bases identical to TRBD1. The CDR3 sequence is 17 residues long. The germline V gene has CDR1 MNHNS and CDR2 SASEGT. Unmatched junction bases numbered 12, after V lost 5 bases and J lost 3 bases. The CDR3 loop is CASSRQGSSGLNQPQHF. The CDR3 DNA follows: TGTGCCAGCAGTCGACAGGGGTCGTCCGGCCTCAATCAGCCCCAGCATTTT.

The chain carries TRBV4-3 and TRBJ1-3, with TRBD1 matching over 10 bases. Germline loops: CDR1 LGHNA, CDR2 YSLEER. The CDR3 is made up of 16 amino acids. V shed 0 bases and J 7 bases; nucleotides not matched to a gene: 6. The CDR3 DNA reads as TGCGCCAGCAGCCAAGAACGGACAGGGGGACTCAACACCATATATTTT. It specifies CASSQERTGGLNTIYF.

CDR3 loop: CAISPGQGNYGYTF. The CDR3 DNA sequence: TGTGCCATTTCTCCGGGACAGGGGAACTATGGCTACACCTTC. V gene TRBV10-3 combines with J gene TRBJ1-2, with 10 positions matching TRBD1. Germline CDR1 reads ENHRY; CDR2 reads SYGVKD. The V segment lost 9 bases and the J segment 2 bases; nucleotides outside the gene matches: 6. The CDR3 spans 14 residues.

Ten or more counts support this clonotype. The rearrangement links TRBV6-5 to TRBJ1-1; maybe TRBD1 (5 bases). The CDR3 totals 14 residues. Germline V gene lookup returns CDR1 MNHEY and CDR2 SVGAGI. V lost 4 bases and J lost 6, with 15 bases in between. This chain's CDR3 is CASSSTPRGPEAFF. The CDR3 nucleotides read TGTGCCAGCAGTTCAACACCGAGGGGCCCTGAAGCTTTCTTT.

This clonotype was seen at least ten times. The rearrangement joins TRBV7-2 to TRBJ2-5; D not certain. Per the germline V gene, CDR1 is SGHTA and CDR2 is FQGNSA. Trimming cost V 6 bases and J 5 bases, with 13 bases left between them. The CDR3 covers 13 residues. CDR3 sequence: CASSFNPRETQYF. The CDR3 coding sequence is TGTGCCAGCAGTTTCAACCCCAGGGAGACCCAGTACTTC.

This clonotype was seen repeatedly, ten times or more. The rearrangement uses TRBV7-9 and TRBJ2-5; D is possibly TRBD2 (5 bases). Per the germline V gene, CDR1 is SEHNR and CDR2 is FQNEAQ (reference sequence). The CDR3 spans 15 residues. Trimming stripped 2 bases from V and 6 bases from J, with 16 bases between. The CDR3 spells CASSLSGWGEQTQYF. CDR3 coding DNA: TGTGCCAGCAGCTTATCGGGGTGGGGAGAACAGACCCAGTACTTC.

Ten or more counts support this clonotype. The J gene is TRBJ2-5, the V gene TRBV28; TRBD2 might be the D (5 bases). This CDR3 spans 16 amino acids. From germline, CDR1 is MDHEN and CDR2 SYDVKM. Trimming removed 3 bases from V and 7 bases from J, with 21 bases in between. CDR3 coding DNA: TGTGCCAGCAGTTTGGCCCTGGTAGGGCTGAGCGGGACCCAGTACTTC. It translates to CASSLALVGLSGTQYF.

Only one count was recorded for this clonotype. The rearrangement uses TRBV5-1 and TRBJ1-1, with D uncertain. Trimming shortened V by 4 bases and J by 1 base, and 17 bases separated the two germline ends. Germline CDR1 reads SGHRS; CDR2 reads YFSETQ. The CDR3 is 16 amino acids. The CDR3 spells CASSPGLLDANTEAFF. In DNA, the CDR3 is TGCGCCAGCAGCCCCGGACTGCTCGATGCGAACACTGAAGCTTTCTTT.

The chain carries TRBV20-1 and TRBJ2-3, with 8 bases matching TRBD2. This CDR3 has 14 residues. The V gene end was trimmed by 4 bases and the J gene end by 2 bases; junction bases not matched to a gene: 5. Germline assignment: CDR1 DFQATT and CDR2 SNEGSKA (reference sequence). The CDR3 nucleotides read TGCAGTGCTAATATAGCGGGGCACACAGATACGCAGTATTTT. Its translation is CSANIAGHTDTQYF.